The 4 T cell receptor beta chains below come from one sample, sequenced in a study of cytomegalovirus exposure and HLA in healthy donors. Produced via immunoSEQ multiplex PCR; TCRdb's table is partial and in-frame only. The table lists around 250,000 clones, about 90% of them singletons, with 0.37% in the top ten. Sequencing was performed on PBMCs. These receptors were taken from a woman between 18 and 29 years old in good health and CMV-seronegative.

This clone was recorded only once. The J gene is TRBJ1-1, the V gene TRBV19; D gene ambiguous. Trimming took 7 bases from V and 4 from J, leaving 10 bases between them. The germline V gene encodes CDR1 LNHDA and CDR2 SQIVND (reference sequence). CDR3 size: 12 residues. CDR3 in amino acids: CASKGVGTEAFF. As DNA, the CDR3 is TGTGCCAGTAAAGGAGTAGGCACTGAAGCTTTCTTT. The full variable domain, with the rest looked up from reference TRBV19 and TRBJ1-1, is DGGITQSPKYLFRKEGQNVTLSCEQNLNHDAMYWYRQDPGQGLRLIYYSQIVNDFQKGDIAEGYSVSREKKESFPLTVTSAQKNPTAFYLCASKGVGTEAFFGQGTRLTVV.

CDR3: CASSGGTGANTEAFF. As DNA, the CDR3 is TGTGCCAGCAGCGGGGGGACAGGGGCGAACACTGAAGCTTTCTTT. V gene TRBV7-9 combines with J gene TRBJ1-1, with 10 bases aligning to TRBD1. V trimming: 5 bases; J trimming: 1 base; junction bases outside the gene matches: 4. There are 15 residues in the CDR3. The germline V gene has CDR1 SEHNR and CDR2 FQNEAQ (reference sequence).

The rearrangement joins TRBV30 to TRBJ2-3, with 8 bases matching TRBD1. Germline values: CDR1 GTSNPN, CDR2 SVGIG (reference sequence). Trimming took 5 bases from V and 0 from J; bases not matched to a gene: 7. This CDR3 contains 15 residues. CDR3 sequence (DNA): TGTGCCTGGGGGGAGACAGGGGCGAGCACAGATACGCAGTATTTT. Residues: CAWGETGASTDTQYF.

The chain has TRBV7-2 and TRBJ1-3; no firm D call. In germline, CDR1 is SGHTA, CDR2 FQGNSA. With 2 bases removed from V and 1 base from J, the gap between germline ends came to 15 bases. This CDR3 contains 17 residues. The chain's CDR3 is CASSLRAGSASGNTIYF. The CDR3 DNA reads as TGTGCCAGCAGCTTAAGGGCGGGGAGTGCATCTGGAAACACCATATATTTT.